This entry describes one T cell receptor (beta chain). The antigen is unknown. This record belongs to a study of T cells in localized non-small cell lung cancer. V lost 2 bases and J 7 bases, leaving 10 bases between the germline ends. Germline CDR1 SGDLS, CDR2 YYNGEE. This CDR3 has 13 residues. Libraries were prepared by immunoSEQ multiplex PCR; TCRdb keeps only in-frame clonotypes and omits some of them. The table records around 64,000 clones, roughly nine tenths of them present only once. Study outcomes and limitations: Adjacent uninvolved lung tissue had the highest T cell clonality, exceeding tumor. Researchers found a median around 57 of the top 100 tumor clones in adjacent lung.

Sequencing was performed on peripheral blood, taken before any cancer treatment. The V gene is TRBV9, the J gene TRBJ2-1, with D possibly being TRBD2 (6 bases). The clonotype originates from a man between 35 and 75 years old with stage I lung adenocarcinoma. Here the CDR3 reads CASSVGGWNEQFF. Here the CDR3 DNA reads TGTGCCAGCAGCGTCGGGGGATGGAATGAGCAGTTCTTC.